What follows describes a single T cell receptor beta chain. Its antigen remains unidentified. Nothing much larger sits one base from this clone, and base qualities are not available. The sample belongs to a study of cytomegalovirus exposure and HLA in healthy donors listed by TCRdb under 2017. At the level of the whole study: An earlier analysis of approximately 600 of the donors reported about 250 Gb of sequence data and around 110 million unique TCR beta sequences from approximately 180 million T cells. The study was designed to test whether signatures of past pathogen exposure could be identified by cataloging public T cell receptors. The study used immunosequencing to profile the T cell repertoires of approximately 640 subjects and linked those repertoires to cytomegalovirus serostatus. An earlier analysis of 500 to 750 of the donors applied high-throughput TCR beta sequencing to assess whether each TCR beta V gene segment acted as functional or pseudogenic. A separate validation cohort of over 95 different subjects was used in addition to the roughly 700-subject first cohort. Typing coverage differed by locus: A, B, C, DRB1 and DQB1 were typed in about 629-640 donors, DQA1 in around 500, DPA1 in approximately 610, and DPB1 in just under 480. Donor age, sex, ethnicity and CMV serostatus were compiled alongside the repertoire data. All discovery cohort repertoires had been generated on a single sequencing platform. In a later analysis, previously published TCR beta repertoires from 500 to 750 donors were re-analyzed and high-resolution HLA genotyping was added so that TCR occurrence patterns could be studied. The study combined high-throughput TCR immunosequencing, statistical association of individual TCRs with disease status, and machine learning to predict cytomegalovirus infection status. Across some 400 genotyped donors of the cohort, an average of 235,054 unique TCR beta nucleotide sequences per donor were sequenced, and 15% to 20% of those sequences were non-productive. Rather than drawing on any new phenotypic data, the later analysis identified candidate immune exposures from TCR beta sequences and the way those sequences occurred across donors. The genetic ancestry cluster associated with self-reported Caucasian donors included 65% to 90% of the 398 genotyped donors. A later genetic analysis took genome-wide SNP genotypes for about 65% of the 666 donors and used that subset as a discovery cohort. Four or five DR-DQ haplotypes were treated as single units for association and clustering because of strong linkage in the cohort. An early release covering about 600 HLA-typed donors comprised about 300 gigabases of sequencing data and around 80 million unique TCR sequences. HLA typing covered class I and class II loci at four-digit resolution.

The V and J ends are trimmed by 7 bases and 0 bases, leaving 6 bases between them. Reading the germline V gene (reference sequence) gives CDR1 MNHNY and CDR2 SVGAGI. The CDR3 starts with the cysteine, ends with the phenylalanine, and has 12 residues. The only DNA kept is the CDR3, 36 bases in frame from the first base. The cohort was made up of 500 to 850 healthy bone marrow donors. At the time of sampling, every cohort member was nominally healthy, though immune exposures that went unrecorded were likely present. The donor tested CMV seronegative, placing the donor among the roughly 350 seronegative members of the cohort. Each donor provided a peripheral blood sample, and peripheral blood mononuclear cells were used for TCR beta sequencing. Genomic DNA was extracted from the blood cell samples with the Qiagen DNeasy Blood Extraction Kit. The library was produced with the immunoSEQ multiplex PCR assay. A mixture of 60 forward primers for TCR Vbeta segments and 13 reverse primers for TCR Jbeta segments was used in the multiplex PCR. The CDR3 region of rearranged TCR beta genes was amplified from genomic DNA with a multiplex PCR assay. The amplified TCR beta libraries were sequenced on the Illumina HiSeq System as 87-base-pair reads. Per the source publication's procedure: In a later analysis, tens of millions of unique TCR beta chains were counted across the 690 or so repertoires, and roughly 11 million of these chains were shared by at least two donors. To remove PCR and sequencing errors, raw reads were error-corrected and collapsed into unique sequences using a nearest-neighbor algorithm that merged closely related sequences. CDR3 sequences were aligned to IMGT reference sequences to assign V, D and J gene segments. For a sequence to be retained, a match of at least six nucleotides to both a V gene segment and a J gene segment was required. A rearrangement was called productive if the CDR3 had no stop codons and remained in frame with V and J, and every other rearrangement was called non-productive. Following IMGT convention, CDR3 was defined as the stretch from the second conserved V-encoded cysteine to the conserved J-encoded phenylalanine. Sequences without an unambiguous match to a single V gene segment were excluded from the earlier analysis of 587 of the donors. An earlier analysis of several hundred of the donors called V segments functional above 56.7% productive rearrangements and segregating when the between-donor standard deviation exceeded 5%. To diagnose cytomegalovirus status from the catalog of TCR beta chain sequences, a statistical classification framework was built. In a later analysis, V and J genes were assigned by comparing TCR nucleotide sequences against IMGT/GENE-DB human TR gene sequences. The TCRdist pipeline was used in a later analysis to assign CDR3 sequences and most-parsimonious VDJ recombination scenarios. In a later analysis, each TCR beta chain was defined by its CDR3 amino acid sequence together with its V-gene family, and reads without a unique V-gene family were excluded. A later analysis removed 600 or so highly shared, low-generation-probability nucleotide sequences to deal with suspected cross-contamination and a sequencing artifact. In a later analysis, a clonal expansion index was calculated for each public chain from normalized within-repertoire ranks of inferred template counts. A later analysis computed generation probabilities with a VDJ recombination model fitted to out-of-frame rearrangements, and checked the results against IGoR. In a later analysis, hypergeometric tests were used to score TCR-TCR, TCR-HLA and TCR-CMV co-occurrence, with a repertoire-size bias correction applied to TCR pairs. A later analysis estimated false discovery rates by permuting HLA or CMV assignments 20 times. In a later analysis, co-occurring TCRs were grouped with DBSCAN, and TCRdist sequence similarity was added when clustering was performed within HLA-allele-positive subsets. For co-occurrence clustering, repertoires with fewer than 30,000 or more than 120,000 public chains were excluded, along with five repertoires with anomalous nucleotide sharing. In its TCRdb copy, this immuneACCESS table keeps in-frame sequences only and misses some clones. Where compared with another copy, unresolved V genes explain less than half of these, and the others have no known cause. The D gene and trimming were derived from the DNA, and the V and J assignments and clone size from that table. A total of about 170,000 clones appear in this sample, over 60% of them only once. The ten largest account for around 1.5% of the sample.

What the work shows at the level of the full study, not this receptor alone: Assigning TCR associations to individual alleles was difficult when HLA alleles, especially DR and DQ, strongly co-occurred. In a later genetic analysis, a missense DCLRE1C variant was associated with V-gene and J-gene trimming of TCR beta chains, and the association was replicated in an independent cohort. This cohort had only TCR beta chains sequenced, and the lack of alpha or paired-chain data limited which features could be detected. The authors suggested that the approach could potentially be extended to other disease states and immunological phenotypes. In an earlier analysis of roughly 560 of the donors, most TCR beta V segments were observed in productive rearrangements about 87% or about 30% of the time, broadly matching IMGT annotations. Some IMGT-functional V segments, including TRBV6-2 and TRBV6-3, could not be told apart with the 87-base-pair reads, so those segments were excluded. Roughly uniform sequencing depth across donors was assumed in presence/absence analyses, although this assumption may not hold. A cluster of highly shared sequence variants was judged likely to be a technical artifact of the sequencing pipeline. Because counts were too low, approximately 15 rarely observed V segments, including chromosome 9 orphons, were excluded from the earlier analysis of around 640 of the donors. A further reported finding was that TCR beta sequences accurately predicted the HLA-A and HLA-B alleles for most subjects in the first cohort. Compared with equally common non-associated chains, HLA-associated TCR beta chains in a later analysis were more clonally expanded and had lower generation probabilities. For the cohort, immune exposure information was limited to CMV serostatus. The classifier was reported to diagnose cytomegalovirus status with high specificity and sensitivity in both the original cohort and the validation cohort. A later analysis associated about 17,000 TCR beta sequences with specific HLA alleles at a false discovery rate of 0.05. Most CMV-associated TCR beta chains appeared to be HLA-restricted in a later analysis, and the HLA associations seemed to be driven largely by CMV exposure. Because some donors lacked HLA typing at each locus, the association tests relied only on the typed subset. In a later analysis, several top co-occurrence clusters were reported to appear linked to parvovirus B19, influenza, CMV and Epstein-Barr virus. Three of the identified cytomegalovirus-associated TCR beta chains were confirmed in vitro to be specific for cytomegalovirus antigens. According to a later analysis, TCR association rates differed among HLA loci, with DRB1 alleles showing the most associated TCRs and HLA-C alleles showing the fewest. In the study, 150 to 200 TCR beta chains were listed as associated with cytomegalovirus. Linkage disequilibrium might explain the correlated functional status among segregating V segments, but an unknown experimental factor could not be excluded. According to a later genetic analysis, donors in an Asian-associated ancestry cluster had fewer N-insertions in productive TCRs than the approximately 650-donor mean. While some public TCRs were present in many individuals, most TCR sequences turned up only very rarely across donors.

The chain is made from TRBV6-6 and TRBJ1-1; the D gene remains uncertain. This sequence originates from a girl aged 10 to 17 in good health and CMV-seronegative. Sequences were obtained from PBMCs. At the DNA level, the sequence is TGTGCCAGCACTCCCCTGAACACTGAAGCTTTCTTT. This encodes CASTPLNTEAFF.